A single sample gave rise to the 22 T cell receptor beta chains below, sequenced in a study of shared clonotypes between healthy human individuals (dated by TCRdb to between 2020 and 2021). The library was prepared using the immunoSEQ multiplex PCR assay. TCRdb took over this immuneACCESS table, retaining in-frame rearrangements with V and J assigned. Such tables are incomplete; in checked studies, under half of the missing clones stem from an unresolved V gene, and the remainder is unexplained. Within this sample are about 460,000 clones, with 75% to 80% of them counted one time only. Together, the top ten hold around 12% of the sample. Sequencing was carried out using PBMCs. The receptors here all came from a woman between 35 and 50 years old in good health. Some clones in this sample may be carry-over from other donors' samples.

This clone was seen a handful of times. The J gene is TRBJ2-3, the V gene TRBV7-3; 7 bases line up with TRBD2. The CDR3 is 16 amino acids. The germline V gene has CDR1 SGHTA and CDR2 FQGTGA. V was pared by 4 bases and J by 2 bases, with 9 bases of the junction left unmatched. Here the CDR3 DNA reads TGTGCCAGCAGCTCCTCTAGCGGCAGCTACACAGATACGCAGTATTTT. Its translation: CASSSSSGSYTDTQYF.

The chain has TRBV9 and TRBJ1-4; 8 bases are a match to TRBD1. Per the germline V gene, CDR1 is SGDLS and CDR2 is YYNGEE. The CDR3 sequence is 15 residues long. With V trimmed by 0 bases and J by 7 bases, 5 bases remained unmatched. CDR3 sequence reads: CASSVAEGTGEKLFF. As DNA, the CDR3 is TGTGCCAGCAGCGTAGCCGAGGGGACAGGTGAAAAACTGTTTTTT. Complete variable domain (other parts from reference TRBV9 and TRBJ1-4): DSGVTQTPKHLITATGQRVTLRCSPRSGDLSVYWYQQSLDQGLQFLIQYYNGEERAKGNILERFSAQQFPDLHSELNLSSLELGDSALYFCASSVAEGTGEKLFFGSGTQLSVL.

The V and J genes are TRBV6-5 and TRBJ2-5; a weak D match, TRBD1 (5 bases). Deletions cut 4 bases from V and 1 base from J, with 10 bases between. CDR3 size: 14 residues. CDR1 and CDR2 (germline): MNHEY, SVGAGI. The CDR3 bases are TGTGCCAGCAGTTCTTGGACAATCCAAGAGACCCAGTACTTC. Translated, it gives CASSSWTIQETQYF.

CDR3 loop: CSVEDRRTGVYEQYF. CDR3 bases: TGCAGCGTTGAAGATAGGAGGACAGGGGTCTACGAGCAGTACTTC. This chain joins TRBV29-1 and TRBJ2-7; 9 positions match TRBD1. The CDR3 consists of 15 residues. With V trimmed by 0 bases and J by 3 bases, 6 bases remained unmatched. Germline V lookup: CDR1 SQVTM, CDR2 ANQGSEA.

In its sample, this clone was seen once. The V gene is TRBV7-8, the J gene TRBJ2-6; 8 positions agree with TRBD1. CDR1 and CDR2 from the germline V gene are SGHVS and FQNEAQ. V lost 5 bases and J lost 3; bases outside the gene matches: 9. The CDR3 is 17 residues long. The CDR3 loop reads CASSAVRGRDGANVLTF. CDR3 in DNA: TGTGCCAGCAGCGCCGTCAGGGGGCGCGATGGGGCCAACGTCCTGACTTTC.

This sequence joins TRBV5-4 and TRBJ2-7; D tentatively reads TRBD1 or TRBD2 (5 bases each). Germline V gene sequence: CDR1 SGHNT, CDR2 YYREEE (reference sequence). The CDR3 contains 14 residues. Trimming removed 4 bases from V and 7 bases from J, with 18 bases in between. CDR3: CASSPAGQGGEQYF. DNA for the CDR3: TGTGCCAGCAGCCCCGCGGGCCAGGGTGGGGAGCAGTACTTC.

This chain links TRBV6-6 with TRBJ2-6, with 7 bases lining up with TRBD2. V lost 6 bases to trimming and J lost 2 bases; unmatched junction nucleotides: 7. The CDR3 extends over 16 amino acids. Per the germline V gene, CDR1 is MNHNY and CDR2 is SVGAGI (reference sequence). DNA of the CDR3: TGTGCCAGCAGGAAATGGGAGGGGACTGGGGCCAACGTCCTGACTTTC. It codes for CASRKWEGTGANVLTF.

This clone showed up just a few times. V is TRBV7-7 and J is TRBJ1-1; TRBD1 agrees at 9 bases. V shed 5 bases, J shed 3 bases, and the junction held 4 bases outside the gene matches. The CDR3 is 14 amino acids. Germline V lookup: CDR1 SSHAT, CDR2 FNYEAQ (reference sequence). CDR3 protein: CASSQDRGDTEAFF. The DNA of the CDR3 is TGTGCCAGCAGCCAAGACAGGGGGGACACTGAAGCTTTCTTT.

The V gene is TRBV6-1, the J gene TRBJ1-5; D gene ambiguous. In germline, CDR1 is MNHNS, CDR2 SASEGT. The CDR3 contains 13 residues. Trimming took off 7 bases at V and 4 bases at J, with 11 bases between the two ends. The CDR3 is CASTENVNQPQHF. The CDR3 DNA is TGTGCCAGCACGGAGAACGTAAATCAGCCCCAGCATTTT.

Comment on this clone: Since a much larger clone is just one base distant, this may be a read error. V and J are TRBV10-2 and TRBJ2-7; D gene uncertain. Germline lookup yields CDR1 WSHSY and CDR2 SAAADI. CDR3 size: 16 residues. DNA of the CDR3: TGCGCCAACAGTGAGTCGAGGTGGGCCAGCTCCCACGAGCAGTACTTC. Translated, it gives CANSESRWASSHEQYF.

This chain connects TRBV9 to TRBJ2-7; 9 bases align to TRBD1. The V gene end was trimmed by 7 bases and the J gene end by 9 bases; junction bases not matched to a gene: 8. The CDR3 is made up of 12 amino acids. Germline loops: CDR1 SGDLS, CDR2 YYNGEE. CDR3 sequence: CASGGTGFGQYF. The CDR3 DNA reads TGTGCCAGCGGGGGGACAGGGTTCGGGCAGTACTTC. The full variable domain, rest sourced from reference TRBV9 and TRBJ2-7, is DSGVTQTPKHLITATGQRVTLRCSPRSGDLSVYWYQQSLDQGLQFLIQYYNGEERAKGNILERFSAQQFPDLHSELNLSSLELGDSALYFCASGGTGFGQYFGPGTRLTVT.

This chain uses TRBV6-7 with TRBJ2-7, with 12 positions matching TRBD1. TRBV6-7 is noted as an ORF with a role that remains uncertain. The CDR3 is 20 residues long. V shed 5 bases, J shed 0 bases, and the junction held 17 bases outside the gene matches. In nucleotides, the CDR3 is TGTGCCAGCAGTCCCGGGACAGGGGGCGTCCCGATCATTCCCTCCTACGAGCAGTACTTC. Encoded protein: CASSPGTGGVPIIPSYEQYF.

This clone appeared once. This chain uses TRBV15 with TRBJ2-7, with 10 bases aligning to TRBD1. Trimming cost V 2 bases and J 5 bases; bases outside gene matches: 6. The germline V gene encodes CDR1 LNHNV and CDR2 YYDKDF (reference sequence). This CDR3 region has 15 residues. The DNA of the CDR3 is TGTGCCACCAGCAGACGACAGGGGGCGAGCGACGAGCAGTACTTC. Translated: CATSRRQGASDEQYF.

The rearrangement joins TRBV27 to TRBJ2-5, with D unclear. CDR3 length: 14 amino acids. V was shortened by 6 bases and J by 1 base, with 12 bases between the two germline ends. Germline V gene lookup returns CDR1 MNHEY and CDR2 SMNVEV (reference sequence). The CDR3 DNA is TGTGCCAGCAGCGACACCTACTTCCAAGAGACCCAGTACTTC. Translation gives CASSDTYFQETQYF.

This clone is a singleton in its sample. This sequence joins TRBV7-8 and TRBJ1-3; D gene unclear. The CDR3 totals 14 residues. Trimming removed 6 bases from V and 4 bases from J, with 13 bases in between. The V gene's germline CDR1 is SGHVS and CDR2 FQNEAQ. The CDR3 bases are TGTGCCAGCAGTTGGGGTGGGGAGGGAAACACCATATATTTT. Translated, it gives CASSWGGEGNTIYF.

This chain links TRBV27 with TRBJ2-2; D uncertain. The CDR3 loop spans 16 amino acids. V lost 5 bases, J lost 6 bases, and 19 bases lay in between. Germline V gene data show CDR1 as MNHEY and CDR2 as SMNVEV (reference sequence). The CDR3 DNA is TGTGCCAGCAGTAAGAATTGGCTGGTCGTTGCCGGGGAGCTGTTTTTT. As protein: CASSKNWLVVAGELFF.

The chain recombines TRBV30 with TRBJ2-5; maybe TRBD2 (5 bases). The CDR3 has 12 residues. CDR1 and CDR2 from the germline V gene are GTSNPN and SVGIG (reference sequence). V dropped 3 bases and J dropped 5 bases, with 10 bases sitting between them. The CDR3 sequence: CAWSATGETQYF. CDR3 in DNA: TGTGCCTGGAGCGCCACGGGGGAGACCCAGTACTTC.

About this clone: Other DNA sequences of this sample code for an identical CDR3. The chain combines TRBV15 with TRBJ1-4; D remains unclear. The germline V and J ends were trimmed by 3 bases and 0 bases, with 11 bases remaining between them. CDR3 size: 16 residues. Germline V gene lookup returns CDR1 LNHNV and CDR2 YYDKDF (reference sequence). The CDR3 spells CATSRDLGATNEKLFF. CDR3 nucleotides: TGTGCCACCAGCAGGGATTTGGGTGCAACTAATGAAAAACTGTTTTTT.

The rearrangement links TRBV25-1 to TRBJ2-5, with a weak D call TRBD1 (6 bases). V dropped 0 bases and J dropped 4 bases, with 9 bases sitting between them. Germline assignment: CDR1 MGHDK and CDR2 SYGVNS. The CDR3 runs to 14 residues. CDR3 nucleotide sequence: TGTGCCAGCAGTGAATATCAGGGGCGAGAGACCCAGTACTTC. It encodes CASSEYQGRETQYF.

V gene TRBV29-1 combines with J gene TRBJ2-5, with D perhaps TRBD1 (6 bases). With the DNA end fitting TRBJ2-7 better, the J assignment may be wrong. Per the germline V gene, CDR1 is SQVTM and CDR2 is ANQGSEA. The CDR3 loop spans 11 amino acids. The DNA for the CDR3 is TGCAGTGCACAGGGATCCTACGAGCAGTACTTC. It yields the protein CSAQGSYEQYF.

As for this clone: Other DNA sequences in the sample encode the same CDR3. The chain is built from TRBV15 and TRBJ2-1; possibly TRBD1 for D (5 bases). CDR3 length: 13 amino acids. Germline V CDR1 and CDR2: LNHNV, YYDKDF (reference sequence). With 0 bases removed from V and 10 bases from J, the gap between germline ends came to 10 bases. DNA of the CDR3: TGTGCCACCAGCAGAGATAGGGGCCGCGAGCAGTTCTTC. Translation: CATSRDRGREQFF.

The gene calls are TRBV7-9 and TRBJ2-6, with D maybe TRBD2 (5 bases). Trimming took 5 bases from V and 3 from J, leaving 17 bases between them. This CDR3 spans 17 amino acids. Germline V gene data show CDR1 as SEHNR and CDR2 as FQNEAQ (reference sequence). Written as DNA, the CDR3 is TGTGCCAGCAGCCAGATAGATGGAGGTTTTGGGGCCAACGTCCTGACTTTC. Translating it yields CASSQIDGGFGANVLTF.